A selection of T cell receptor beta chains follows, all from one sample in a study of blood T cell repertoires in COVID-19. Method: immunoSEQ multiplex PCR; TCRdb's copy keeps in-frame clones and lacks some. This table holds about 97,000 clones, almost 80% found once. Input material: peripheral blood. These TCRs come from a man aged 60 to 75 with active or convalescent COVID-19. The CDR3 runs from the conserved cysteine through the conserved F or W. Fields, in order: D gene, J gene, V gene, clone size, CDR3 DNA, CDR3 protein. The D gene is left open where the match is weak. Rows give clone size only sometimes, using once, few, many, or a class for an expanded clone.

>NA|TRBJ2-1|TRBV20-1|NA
TGCAGTGCTCAGCGGAACAATGAGCAGTTCTTC
CSAQRNNEQFF
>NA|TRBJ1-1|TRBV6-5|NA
TGTGCCAGCGGTCGGGGAATACACACTGAAGCTTTCTTT
CASGRGIHTEAFF
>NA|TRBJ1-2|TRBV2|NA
TGTGCCAGCAGTGCCGATCCGACAGGCATCTATGGCTACACCTTC
CASSADPTGIYGYTF
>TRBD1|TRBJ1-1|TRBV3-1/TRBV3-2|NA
TGTGCCAGCAGCCCGGACAGGAGGAACACTGAAGCTTTCTTT
CASSPDRRNTEAFF
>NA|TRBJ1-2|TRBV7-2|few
TGTGCCAGCAGCCGCGGCTTTCGGGACTATGGCTACACCTTC
CASSRGFRDYGYTF
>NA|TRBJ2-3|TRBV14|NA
TGTGCCAGCAGCCAAGACAGAGGTGGAAGAGATACGCAGTATTTT
CASSQDRGGRDTQYF
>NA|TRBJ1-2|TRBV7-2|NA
TGTGCCAGCAGCTTATACCAGGGAAAGTTTGGCTACACCTTC
CASSLYQGKFGYTF
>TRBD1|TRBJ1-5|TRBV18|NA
TGTGCCAGCTCACGGGACGCCCACGGGACAGTCAATCAGCCCCAGCATTTT
CASSRDAHGTVNQPQHF
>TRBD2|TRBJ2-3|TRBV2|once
TGTGCCAGCAGCTCTGTACTAGCGGGAGATCGGGATACGCAGTATTTT
CASSSVLAGDRDTQYF
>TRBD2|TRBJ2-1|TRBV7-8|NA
TGTGCCAGCAGCTCCAGACTAGCGGGCAACAATGAGCAGTTCTTC
CASSSRLAGNNEQFF
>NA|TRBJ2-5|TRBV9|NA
TGTGCCAGCAGCCCCAGGCCCTTGGGAGAGACCCAGTACTTC
CASSPRPLGETQYF
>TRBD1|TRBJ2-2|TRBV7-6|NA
TGTGCCAGCAGCGCGAACAGGGGGGAGAACACCGGGGAGCTGTTTTTT
CASSANRGENTGELFF
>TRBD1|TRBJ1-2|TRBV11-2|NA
TGTGCCAGCAGTCCCGGGACAGCGAGCGGCTACACCTTC
CASSPGTASGYTF
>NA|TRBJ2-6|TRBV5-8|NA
TGTGCCAGCAGCTTGTATGGGGCCAACGTCCTGACTTTC
CASSLYGANVLTF
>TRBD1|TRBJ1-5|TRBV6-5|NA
TGTGCCAGCAGCTTGGACAGGGCCCATGGGACCCAGCATTTT
CASSLDRAHGTQHF
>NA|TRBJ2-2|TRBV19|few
TGTGCCAGTAGCCCTCAGGGGCAAACGAACACCGGGGAGCTGTTTTTT
CASSPQGQTNTGELFF
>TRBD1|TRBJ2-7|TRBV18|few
TGTGCCAGCTCACTCACCGACAGGGGCGAGCAGTACTTC
CASSLTDRGEQYF
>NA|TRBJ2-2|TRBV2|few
TGTGCCAGCAGGGTCCCCCACAGGGTTCACACCGGGGAGCTGTTTTTT
CASRVPHRVHTGELFF
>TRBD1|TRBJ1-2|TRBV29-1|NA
TGCAGCGTGGAGACAGGGGGCAATGGCTACACCTTC
CSVETGGNGYTF
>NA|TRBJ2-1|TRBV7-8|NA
TGTGCCAGCAGCTTCCAGGCGGGCCCTGCCAATGAGCAGTTCTTC
CASSFQAGPANEQFF
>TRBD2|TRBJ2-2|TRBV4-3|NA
TGCGCCAGCAGCCAAGATATGGCTAGCGGGAGGAACACCGGGGAGCTGTTTTTT
CASSQDMASGRNTGELFF
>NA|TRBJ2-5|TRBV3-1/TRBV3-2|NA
TGTGCCAGCAGCCAGGGGATGGAGGAATACTTC
CASSQGMEEYF
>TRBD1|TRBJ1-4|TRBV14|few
TGTGCCAGCAGCCAAGGACAGGGACCAACTAATGAAAAACTGTTTTTT
CASSQGQGPTNEKLFF
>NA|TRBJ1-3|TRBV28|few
TGTGCCAGCAGTTTGCAGGGGCCTACGGGAAACACCATATATTTT
CASSLQGPTGNTIYF
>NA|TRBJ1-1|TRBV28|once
TGTGCCAGCGGGCCGCGAGGGATCGAAGCTTTCTTT
CASGPRGIEAFF
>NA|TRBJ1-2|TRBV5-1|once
TGCGCCAGCAGCTTGGCCCCAGGGGATTTGAATGGCTACACCTTC
CASSLAPGDLNGYTF
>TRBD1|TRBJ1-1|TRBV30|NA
TGTGCCTGGAGTAAAGGGACAGGCCTCATTGGTGAAGCTTTCTTT
CAWSKGTGLIGEAFF
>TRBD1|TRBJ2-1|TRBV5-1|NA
TGCGCCAGCAGCCCCCGGGACAGGGAGGTGGATGAGCAGTTCTTC
CASSPRDREVDEQFF
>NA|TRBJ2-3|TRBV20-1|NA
TGCAGTGCTAGTCTCTCAGGGGCTGGTACAGATACGCAGTATTTT
CSASLSGAGTDTQYF
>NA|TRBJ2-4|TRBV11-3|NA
TGTGCCAGCAGTCACCGGGAAACTCTAAACATTCAGTACTTC
CASSHRETLNIQYF
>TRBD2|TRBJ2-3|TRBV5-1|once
TGCGCCAGCAGCTACGGGACTAGCGGGAGGGAGGATACGCAGTATTTT
CASSYGTSGREDTQYF
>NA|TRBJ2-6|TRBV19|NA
TGTGCCAGTAGTATCTTGGCAGCTGGGGCCAACGTCCTGACTTTC
CASSILAAGANVLTF
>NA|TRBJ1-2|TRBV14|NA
TGTGCCAGCAGCCTTCGCGGCGGTTGGTATGGCTACACCTTC
CASSLRGGWYGYTF
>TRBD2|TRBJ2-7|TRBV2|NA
TGTGCCAGCAGGTTGACTAGCGGGAGTTCCGAGCAGTACTTC
CASRLTSGSSEQYF
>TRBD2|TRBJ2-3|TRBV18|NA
TGTGCCAGCTCATCCGGACTAGCGGGGACCACAGATACGCAGTATTTT
CASSSGLAGTTDTQYF
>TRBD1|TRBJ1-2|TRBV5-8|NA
TGTGCCAGCAGCCTCAGACAGGGGGGACACTATGGCTACACCTTC
CASSLRQGGHYGYTF
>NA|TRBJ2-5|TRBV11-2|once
TGTGCCAGCAGCCCCCTGAGGGGGGGCATGGGGGAGACCCAGTACTTC
CASSPLRGGMGETQYF
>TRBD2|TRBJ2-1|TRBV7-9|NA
TGTGCCAGCAGCTTAGCTAGCGGGAGGGCCGTTGAGCAGTTCTTC
CASSLASGRAVEQFF
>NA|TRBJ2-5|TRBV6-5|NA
TGTGCCAGCAGACCCACGCTAGCGCACCAAGAGACCCAGTACTTC
CASRPTLAHQETQYF
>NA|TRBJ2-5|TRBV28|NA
TGTGCCAGCAGTTCCCATGGCCTAGCCGGGGAGACCCAGTACTTC
CASSSHGLAGETQYF
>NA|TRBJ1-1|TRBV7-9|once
TGTGCCAGCAGCCCGGGGACACCCGAAGCTTTCTTT
CASSPGTPEAFF
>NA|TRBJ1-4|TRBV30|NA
TGTGCCTGGAGTGTACAGTTTAATGAAAAACTGTTTTTT
CAWSVQFNEKLFF
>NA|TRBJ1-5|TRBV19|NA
TGTGCCAGTACTCTCGGACAGCTTAGCAATCAGCCCCAGCATTTT
CASTLGQLSNQPQHF
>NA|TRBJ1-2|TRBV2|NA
TGTGCCAGCAGTGAATCGAGGCGCGGGGGCTACACCTTC
CASSESRRGGYTF